This TCR beta chain was sequenced for a study of blood T cell repertoires in COVID-19. About the study: Samples came from the United States, Italy and Spain, spanning acute and convalescent COVID-19. PBMCs, B-cell-depleted T cells, or T cells provided the cDNA or gDNA that made up the material.

Per the original methods: The authors estimated nucleated cell counts from reference gene primer amplification. TCRdb's table, derived via immunoSEQ multiplex PCR, lists solely in-frame clones and lacks some. From that table come the V and J calls and clone size; the DNA was used to work out D and trimming. The sample records 250,000 to 350,000 clones, around four fifths being singletons. V was shortened by 8 bases and J by 6 bases, with 11 bases between the two germline ends. There are 11 residues in the CDR3. The germline V gene encodes CDR1 MNHNY and CDR2 SVGAGI (reference sequence). This rearrangement joins TRBV6-6 to TRBJ2-7; D is unclear. This clonotype originated in a woman between 50 and 59 years old with active or convalescent COVID-19. The source material was peripheral blood. CDR3 sequence (DNA): TGTGCCAGCCGCGACTTTGGCGAGCAGTACTTC. This sequence encodes CASRDFGEQYF.